This T cell receptor (beta chain) was documented in a study of technical replicates of blood from a few donors. TCRdb keeps only in-frame clones here, not all; method: immunoSEQ multiplex PCR. The repertoire holds more than 55,000 clones, with roughly 92% as singletons. J was trimmed by 7 bases and V by 6 bases; bases with no gene match: 11. The CDR3 is made up of 14 amino acids. CDR1 MNHEY and CDR2 SVGAGI come from the germline V gene. The receptor was derived from a human donor in good health. Some clones in this sample may be carry-over from other donors' samples. This rearrangement joins TRBV6-5 to TRBJ2-5, with TRBD1 matching 7 bases. Input material: PBMCs. CDR3 nucleotides: TGTGCCAGCAGCCAACTGACAGGGTGGACGACCCAGTACTTC. Its protein is CASSQLTGWTTQYF.